Below are 3 T cell receptor beta chains sequenced from a single sample in a study of cytomegalovirus exposure and HLA in healthy donors. Primers included in the PCR were 60 Vbeta and 13 Jbeta primers. Only in-frame clones appear in the TCRdb table, and some are missing; sequencing was by immunoSEQ multiplex PCR. The data contain over 65,000 clones, around 79% of them singletons. The material sequenced was PBMCs. These TCRs come from a woman aged 30 to 39 in good health and CMV-seropositive.

The chain has TRBV11-2 and TRBJ2-5, with D unresolved. V dropped 1 base and J dropped 2 bases, with 11 bases sitting between them. This CDR3 spans 15 amino acids. From germline, CDR1 is SGHAT and CDR2 FQNNGV. This CDR3 reads CASSLGRSPQETQYF. The CDR3 nucleotides are TGTGCCAGCAGCTTAGGCCGGAGCCCTCAAGAGACCCAGTACTTC.

The J gene is TRBJ2-1, the V gene TRBV2; D not certain. From germline, CDR1 is SNHLY and CDR2 FYNNEI. V was clipped by 4 bases and J by 0 bases, with 10 bases between them. CDR3 size: 15 residues. The CDR3 loop reads CASSGEASSYNEQFF. The CDR3 DNA reads as TGTGCCAGCAGTGGAGAGGCTAGCTCCTACAATGAGCAGTTCTTC.

This chain links TRBV28 with TRBJ2-7; TRBD1 agrees at 7 bases. This CDR3 has 15 amino acids. V was clipped by 1 base and J by 4 bases; unmatched bases: 7. Germline V gene lookup returns CDR1 MDHEN and CDR2 SYDVKM. The CDR3 spells CASSLSGTVVYEQYF. As DNA, the CDR3 is TGTGCCAGCAGTTTATCCGGGACAGTCGTTTACGAGCAGTACTTC.